The 15 T cell receptor beta chains listed next were all sequenced from one sample in a study of CD8+ T cells in alopecia areata. cDNA prepared by RNA extraction and subsequent reverse transcription served as the template for sequencing. Measured with immunoSEQ multiplex PCR; TCRdb has only the in-frame clones, and not every one. The table lists over 150,000 clones, roughly 60% of them singletons, with over 1.5% in the top ten. The specimen comprised CD4+ T cells sorted from blood, sampled at week 0. All receptors derive from a human donor with alopecia areata.

The sample holds a few counts of this clone. This sequence joins TRBV7-8 and TRBJ1-1; no firm D call. This CDR3 comprises 14 residues. Germline V CDR1 and CDR2: SGHVS, FQNEAQ. Trimming took off 0 bases at V and 0 bases at J, with 5 bases between the two ends. The CDR3 reads CASSLAIVNTEAFF. The CDR3 nucleotides are TGTGCCAGCAGCTTAGCTATCGTGAACACTGAAGCTTTCTTT. The variable domain in full, completed from reference TRBV7-8 and TRBJ1-1, reads GAGVSQSPRYKVAKRGQDVALRCDPISGHVSLFWYQQALGQGPEFLTYFQNEAQLDKSGLPSDRFFAERPEGSVSTLKIQRTQQEDSAVYLCASSLAIVNTEAFFGQGTRLTVV.

The V and J genes are TRBV30 and TRBJ1-1; D ambiguous. Trimming took 3 bases from V and 1 from J, leaving 3 bases between them. CDR1 and CDR2 (germline): GTSNPN, SVGIG (reference sequence). The CDR3 totals 11 residues. CDR3 bases: TGTGCCTGGAGACAGAACACTGAAGCTTTCTTT. This translates into CAWRQNTEAFF.

The CDR3 loop is CASSQDGLGRGQANTGELFF. CDR3 nucleotide sequence: TGCGCCAGCAGCCAAGATGGGTTAGGACGAGGTCAAGCGAACACCGGGGAGCTGTTTTTT. This chain links TRBV4-3 with TRBJ2-2; D is undetermined. The V and J ends lost 0 bases and 0 bases respectively, with 20 bases between them. Germline V gene data show CDR1 as LGHNA and CDR2 as YSLEER. This CDR3 comprises 20 residues.

The V call is TRBV7-2, the J call TRBJ1-5; D gene ambiguous. V gave up 1 base and J gave up 7 bases, with 8 bases separating them. The germline CDR1 and CDR2 sequences are SGHTA and FQGNSA. The CDR3 spans 13 residues. The CDR3 nucleotides are TGTGCCAGCAGCTTAGGGGGTAGGCAGCCCCAGCATTTT. As protein: CASSLGGRQPQHF.

The gene calls are TRBV7-2 and TRBJ2-2, with D unresolved. CDR1 and CDR2 (germline): SGHTA, FQGNSA. This CDR3 has 14 amino acids. V was pared by 4 bases and J by 3 bases, with 9 bases between. CDR3 residues: CASSYRPDTGELFF. CDR3 nucleotide sequence: TGTGCCAGCAGCTACCGACCGGACACCGGGGAGCTGTTTTTT.

The chain recombines TRBV6-5 with TRBJ1-2; the match to TRBD1 covers 11 bases. V gave up 5 bases and J gave up 4 bases; unmatched junction bases: 3. CDR3 length: 14 amino acids. Germline CDR1 MNHEY, CDR2 SVGAGI. In nucleotides, the CDR3 is TGTGCCAGCAGTAGGACAGGGGGCGGCTATGGCTACACCTTC. Translated, it gives CASSRTGGGYGYTF.

This clone occurred a few times. The CDR3 loop reads CASSGGQDPQETQYF. The DNA of the CDR3 is TGTGCCAGCAGTGGAGGACAGGACCCACAAGAGACCCAGTACTTC. The chain combines TRBV6-5 with TRBJ2-5; 7 bases map to TRBD1. Germline assignment: CDR1 MNHEY and CDR2 SVGAGI. The CDR3 totals 15 residues. After removal of 5 bases from V and 2 bases from J, the junction contained 8 bases not matched to a gene.

V and J are TRBV7-2 and TRBJ1-1; no clear D. The CDR3 has 13 residues. Deletions cut 5 bases from V and 10 bases from J, with 17 bases between. Germline-derived CDR1 and CDR2 are SGHTA and FQGNSA. Written as DNA, the CDR3 is TGTGCCAGCAGCCCGAACTCGGACGGTGTAGCTTTCTTT. It yields the protein CASSPNSDGVAFF.

The chain couples TRBV19 to TRBJ1-1; D is undetermined. V was cut by 3 bases and J by 1 base, with 6 bases left in between. The germline gives CDR1 LNHDA, CDR2 SQIVND (reference sequence). The CDR3 has 13 amino acids. The CDR3 loop is CASSMRENTEAFF. The CDR3 DNA follows: TGTGCCAGTAGTATGAGGGAGAACACTGAAGCTTTCTTT.

This clone was counted a single time. This rearrangement joins TRBV14 to TRBJ2-2; 8 nucleotides match TRBD2. The CDR3 sequence is 16 residues long. After removal of 6 bases from V and 0 bases from J, the junction contained 6 bases not matched to a gene. Germline V gene sequence: CDR1 SGHDN, CDR2 FVKESK. The CDR3 bases are TGTGCCAGCAGTCTCAGGCGGGGGGCGAACACCGGGGAGCTGTTTTTT. Amino acids: CASSLRRGANTGELFF.

The chain recombines TRBV25-1 with TRBJ2-7, with a weak D call TRBD1 (5 bases). V dropped 2 bases and J dropped 0 bases, with 8 bases sitting between them. The CDR3 sequence is 14 residues long. CDR1 is MGHDK and CDR2 is SYGVNS in the germline V gene. CDR3: CASSEQGSSYEQYF. The CDR3 region has the DNA TGTGCCAGCAGTGAACAGGGTAGCTCCTACGAGCAGTACTTC.

This CDR3 reads CAWTRQGPSGNTIYF. The CDR3 DNA follows: TGTGCCTGGACTCGACAGGGGCCCTCTGGAAACACCATATATTTT. The gene calls are TRBV30 and TRBJ1-3; TRBD1 agrees at 8 bases. The V segment lost 4 bases and the J segment 0 bases; nucleotides outside the gene matches: 5. Germline-derived CDR1 and CDR2 are GTSNPN and SVGIG (reference sequence). The CDR3 runs 15 residues.

The chain uses TRBV29-1 and TRBJ1-2, with no clear D. V lost 6 bases and J 6 bases, leaving 8 bases between the germline ends. CDR3 length: 10 amino acids. Germline V CDR1 and CDR2: SQVTM, ANQGSEA. The CDR3 sequence is CSVTGNGYTF. For the CDR3, the DNA is TGCAGCGTAACGGGGAATGGCTACACCTTC.

The chain joins TRBV5-8 to TRBJ2-5, with TRBD2 matching 7 bases. CDR3 length: 13 amino acids. V shed 7 bases and J 9 bases; nucleotides not matched to a gene: 12. Germline CDR1 reads SGHTS; CDR2 reads YDEGEE. The chain's CDR3 is CASSWVAGEPQYF. In DNA form, the CDR3 reads TGTGCCAGCTCCTGGGTGGCGGGGGAGCCCCAGTACTTC.

This clone was found once. The chain couples TRBV30 to TRBJ2-5, with 7 bases identical to TRBD2. Germline V gene lookup returns CDR1 GTSNPN and CDR2 SVGIG (reference sequence). This CDR3 region has 15 residues. V gave up 1 base and J gave up 9 bases; unmatched junction bases: 14. The CDR3 nucleotides are TGTGCCTGGAGTGCCCTCGCGGGAGCATCCGTGTCCCAGTACTTC. Its protein product is CAWSALAGASVSQYF.